The next 23 T cell receptor beta chains were all read from a single sample in a study of blood T cells in healthy people across ages. Through a sample-barcoded 5' primer and a J-beta primer mix, a second PCR was run for about 6 to 12 cycles. TCRdb fed the 5' RACE reads into MiXCR, producing one record per CDR3 protein. The sample has some 1.5 million distinct CDR3 sequences, roughly 28% seen once. Sample: blood. These receptors were taken from a woman aged 30 to 39 in good health.

This clonotype was seen many times. This rearrangement joins TRBV9 to TRBJ1-2; no definite D call. Between the trimmed V and J ends, which lost 0 bases and 5 bases, there was a span of 14 bases. This CDR3 has 15 amino acids. CDR1 SGDLS and CDR2 YYNGEE come from the germline V gene. CDR3 protein: CASSVERSGGYGYTF. In DNA form, the CDR3 reads TGTGCCAGCAGCGTAGAGAGGTCAGGAGGGTATGGCTACACCTTC.

Comment on this clonotype: Since no conserved phenylalanine or tryptophan closes the CDR3, a read error is the likely cause. Written as DNA, the CDR3 is TGTGCCAGCAGTTACTCGGTGGGGGCAGAGGGTAACGAGCAGTACCTC. It yields the protein CASSYSVGAEGNEQYL. The chain employs TRBV6-6 and TRBJ2-7; TRBD1 is a possible D gene (6 bases). Trimming stripped 0 bases from V and 5 bases from J, with 17 bases between. Germline CDR1 reads MNHNY; CDR2 reads SVGAGI (reference sequence). The CDR3 sequence is 16 residues long.

The rearrangement links TRBV7-9 to TRBJ2-3; D may be TRBD2 (6 bases). This CDR3 region has 12 residues. Germline CDR1 SEHNR, CDR2 FQNEAQ (reference sequence). CDR3 sequence (DNA): TGTGCGGGGCGCGGGACTTCAGATACGCAGTATTTT. This encodes CAGRGTSDTQYF.

The J gene is TRBJ1-5, the V gene TRBV2; tentatively, D is TRBD1 (5 bases). The germline V and J ends were trimmed by 3 bases and 2 bases, with 11 bases remaining between them. CDR1 is SNHLY and CDR2 is FYNNEI in the germline V gene. This CDR3 comprises 15 residues. The CDR3 is CASSDRAGRNQPQHF. Here the CDR3 DNA reads TGTGCCAGCAGTGACAGGGCTGGGCGCAATCAGCCCCAGCATTTT.

This clonotype appeared a few times. This CDR3 reads CASSEQGYQPQHF. The CDR3, as DNA: TGTGCCAGCAGTGAACAGGGTTATCAGCCCCAGCATTTT. The chain joins TRBV6-1 to TRBJ1-5, with a possible D match to TRBD1 (5 bases). V lost 2 bases and J 5 bases, leaving 7 bases between the germline ends. This CDR3 comprises 13 residues. Germline loops: CDR1 MNHNS, CDR2 SASEGT.

This clonotype was seen more than once but under ten times. V and J are TRBV7-2 and TRBJ2-3, with 12 bases that match TRBD2. The trim removed 5 bases at V and 4 bases at J, leaving 13 bases unmatched. The CDR3 contains 18 residues. The germline V gene has CDR1 SGHTA and CDR2 FQGNSA. CDR3 sequence (DNA): TGTGCCAGCAGCACTCTAGCGGGAGGGTTTAGAGATTCAGATACGCAGTATTTT. Amino acid sequence: CASSTLAGGFRDSDTQYF. The whole variable domain, remainder taken from reference TRBV7-2 and TRBJ2-3, is GAGVSQSPSNKVTEKGKDVELRCDPISGHTALYWYRQSLGQGLEFLIYFQGNSAPDKSGLPSDRFSAERTGGSVSTLTIQRTQQEDSAVYLCASSTLAGGFRDSDTQYFGPGTRLTVL.

This clonotype was observed a handful of times. The CDR3 spells CASSFATSGSRDEQFF. In nucleotides, the CDR3 is TGTGCCAGCAGTTTTGCTACTAGCGGGAGTCGGGATGAGCAGTTCTTC. The gene calls are TRBV12-3 or TRBV12-4 and TRBJ2-1; TRBD2 agrees at 11 bases. The CDR3 is 16 residues long. V shed 3 bases, J shed 8 bases, and the junction held 9 bases outside the gene matches.

About this clonotype: Just one base apart from a much larger clone, this may be a read error. The CDR3 sequence: CASSQDMGQGISYEQYF. The CDR3 DNA is TGCGCCAGCAGCCAAGATATGGGACAGGGGATATCCTACGAGCAGTACTTC. The rearrangement uses TRBV4-1 and TRBJ2-7; 10 nucleotides align to TRBD1. V lost 0 bases, J lost 1 base, and 6 bases stayed unmatched. The CDR3 is 17 amino acids. The germline V gene encodes CDR1 MGHRA and CDR2 YSYEKL.

This clonotype was seen many times. The chain employs TRBV20-1 and TRBJ2-7; no definite D call. The germline V and J ends were trimmed by 0 bases and 0 bases, with 12 bases remaining between them. Germline-derived CDR1 and CDR2 are DFQATT and SNEGSKA (reference sequence). The CDR3 extends over 15 amino acids. The DNA of the CDR3 is TGCAGTGCTAGAGACCCCCATCAGAGCTCCTACGAGCAGTACTTC. Residues: CSARDPHQSSYEQYF.

This clonotype was found a few times. The chain has TRBV12-3 or TRBV12-4 and TRBJ2-2; 8 nucleotides match TRBD2. With V trimmed by 6 bases and J by 6 bases, 12 bases remained unmatched. CDR3 length: 16 residues. This CDR3 reads CASRREGGVFPGELFF. In DNA, the CDR3 is TGTGCCAGCAGACGGGAGGGAGGAGTTTTTCCCGGGGAGCTGTTTTTT.

The V gene is TRBV3-1, the J gene TRBJ1-2; 10 bases agree with TRBD1. The CDR3 is 16 residues long. CDR1 and CDR2 from the germline V gene are LGHDT and YNNKEL (reference sequence). V was clipped by 1 base and J by 4 bases; unmatched bases: 6. The CDR3 DNA reads TGTGCCAGCAGCCAAGTGAGAGGACAGGGGGTCTATGGCTACACCTTC. Its protein is CASSQVRGQGVYGYTF. The whole variable domain, filled in from reference TRBV3-1 and TRBJ1-2, reads DTAVSQTPKYLVTQMGNDKSIKCEQNLGHDTMYWYKQDSKKFLKIMFSYNNKELIINETVPNRFSPKSPDKAHLNLHINSLELGDSAVYFCASSQVRGQGVYGYTFGSGTRLTVV.

To note about this clonotype: Its ends do not fully match the called genes, so a read error is possible. V is TRBV14 and J is TRBJ2-1; maybe TRBD1 (5 bases). Germline V gene sequence: CDR1 SGHDN, CDR2 FVKESK. The CDR3 is made up of 15 amino acids. DNA for the CDR3: TGTGCCAGCAACCAAATGACAGTCTGGGGCAATGAGCAGTTCTTC. Protein: CASNQMTVWGNEQFF.

This clonotype has at least ten counts. The chain joins TRBV6-4 to TRBJ2-4, with 8 nucleotides matching TRBD1. CDR1 is MRHNA and CDR2 is SNTAGT in the germline V gene. The CDR3 loop spans 11 amino acids. V was clipped by 4 bases and J by 15 bases; unmatched bases: 5. The CDR3 reads CASSGRGTGYF. The CDR3 DNA reads as TGTGCCAGCAGTGGGCGAGGGACAGGGTACTTC.

This clonotype turned up a few times. V usage is TRBV9 and J usage is TRBJ2-3; D is unresolved. V was pared by 3 bases and J by 2 bases, with 10 bases between. The germline CDR1 and CDR2 sequences are SGDLS and YYNGEE. The CDR3 runs to 14 residues. The CDR3 coding sequence is TGTGCCAGCAGCGGTCTTCAGCTCACAGATACGCAGTATTTT. Its protein product is CASSGLQLTDTQYF.

This clonotype was recorded at least ten times. This chain uses TRBV29-1 with TRBJ2-5; the match to TRBD2 covers 11 bases. CDR1 is SQVTM, CDR2 ANQGSEA, per germline. This CDR3 contains 19 residues. V dropped 7 bases and J dropped 5; count of bases not matched to a gene: 24. In DNA form, the CDR3 reads TGCAGCGCGATTATAGCGGGGGGGAATACGAGGAGCATTCGGGAGACCCAGTACTTC. This gives the protein CSAIIAGGNTRSIRETQYF.

At least ten counts were recorded for this clonotype. CDR3 residues: CSVEGQADGYTF. The CDR3 DNA is TGCAGCGTTGAGGGGCAGGCTGATGGCTACACCTTC. The V and J genes are TRBV29-1 and TRBJ1-2; tentative D call: TRBD1 (5 bases). With 3 bases removed from V and 6 bases from J, the gap between germline ends came to 11 bases. Germline V gene lookup returns CDR1 SQVTM and CDR2 ANQGSEA. The CDR3 contains 12 residues.

The J gene is TRBJ1-4, the V gene TRBV20-1; 7 nucleotides match TRBD1. V shed 0 bases, J shed 5 bases, and the junction held 9 bases outside the gene matches. The germline V gene encodes CDR1 DFQATT and CDR2 SNEGSKA (reference sequence). The CDR3 is 16 residues long. The CDR3 is CSARDDQPGQNEKLFF. CDR3 in DNA: TGCAGTGCTAGAGATGATCAGCCGGGACAGAATGAAAAACTGTTTTTT.

This clonotype has just one count. V usage is TRBV2 and J usage is TRBJ2-1; 8 bases map to TRBD1. Per germline, CDR1 SNHLY and CDR2 FYNNEI. The CDR3 has 16 amino acids. The V and J ends lost 8 bases and 10 bases, in that order; junction bases with no gene match: 19. In nucleotides, the CDR3 is TGTGCCAGCGGGGAACGACAGGGGTTTGTATCCTACGAGCAGTTCTTC. Its translation: CASGERQGFVSYEQFF. The variable domain in full, with the rest retrieved from reference TRBV2 and TRBJ2-1, is EPEVTQTPSHQVTQMGQEVILRCVPISNHLYFYWYRQILGQKVEFLVSFYNNEISEKSEIFDDQFSVERPDGSNFTLKIRSTKLEDSAMYFCASGERQGFVSYEQFFGPGTRLTVL.

Note on this clonotype: Germline is not matched at one junction end, which may reflect a read error. This rearrangement joins TRBV20-1 to TRBJ2-3; D possibly uses TRBD1 or TRBD2 (5 bases each). The length of the CDR3 is 15 residues. The germline gives CDR1 DFQATT, CDR2 SNEGSKA (reference sequence). The CDR3 region is CSARDFGGSTGTQYF. The CDR3 DNA sequence: TGCAGTGCTAGAGATTTTGGGGGAAGCACAGGTACGCAGTATTTT.

In this sample, this clonotype turned up a few times. The chain has TRBV5-6 and TRBJ2-7; TRBD1 agrees at 8 bases. This CDR3 has 14 amino acids. Germline values: CDR1 SGHDT, CDR2 YYEEEE. Trimming cost V 5 bases and J 2 bases; bases outside gene matches: 6. The CDR3 sequence: CASRNWDRPYEQYF. The CDR3 DNA reads TGTGCCAGCAGGAACTGGGACAGGCCCTACGAGCAGTACTTC.

The J gene is TRBJ1-1, the V gene TRBV29-1, with D maybe TRBD1 (5 bases). This CDR3 comprises 12 residues. V was clipped by 7 bases and J by 1 base, with 10 bases between them. Per germline, CDR1 SQVTM and CDR2 ANQGSEA. The CDR3 DNA is TGCAGCGCCCCAACAGGGAACACTGAAGCTTTCTTT. Amino acids: CSAPTGNTEAFF.

In its sample, this clonotype was seen many times. This sequence joins TRBV5-1 and TRBJ2-7, with 11 positions matching TRBD2. This CDR3 region has 15 residues. With V trimmed by 2 bases and J by 3 bases, 4 bases remained unmatched. Germline CDR1 and CDR2: SGHRS and YFSETQ. The CDR3 DNA is TGCGCCAGCAGCTTAAAGGGACTAGCGGTCTACGAGCAGTACTTC. Translating gives CASSLKGLAVYEQYF.

The chain couples TRBV5-1 to TRBJ1-1; TRBD1 agrees at 7 bases. The V and J ends lost 5 bases and 1 base, in that order; junction bases with no gene match: 5. Germline V gene sequence: CDR1 SGHRS, CDR2 YFSETQ. There are 14 residues in the CDR3. The CDR3 DNA reads as TGCGCCAGCAGGCAGGGGGTCGCGAACACTGAAGCTTTCTTT. Amino acids: CASRQGVANTEAFF.